This T cell receptor (beta chain) was captured by sequencing in a study of T cells in Graves' hyperthyroidism and ophthalmopathy. What was amplified from RNA transcripts were TCR beta CDR3 regions. The TCR CDR3 was amplified in a first-round RT-PCR using the HTBI primer set. TCRdb itself ran the multiplex PCR reads through MiXCR, one entry per CDR3 protein. The data hold around 500,000 distinct CDR3 sequences, with approximately 14% observed a single time. V was clipped by 4 bases and J by 9 bases; unmatched bases: 7. The V gene's germline CDR1 is SGHTA and CDR2 FQGTGA. The CDR3 runs to 13 residues. The sequenced sample was blood. The chain recombines TRBV7-3 with TRBJ2-7, with 9 bases identical to TRBD1. The source is a woman in her thirties or forties with Graves' hyperthyroidism. Here the CDR3 DNA reads TGTGCCAGCAGCTCAAGGACAGGGGACCGGCAGTACTTC. Translating gives CASSSRTGDRQYF.